This entry lists 10 T cell receptor beta chains sequenced from one sample in a study of Graves' ophthalmopathy and Graves' hyperthyroidism. TCR beta CDR3 amplification used RNA transcripts. A first-round RT-PCR used HTBI primers, followed by a second-round multiplex PCR. TCRdb re-derived calls from the multiplex PCR reads in MiXCR, one entry per CDR3 protein. This sample has about 700,000 distinct CDR3 sequences, with 35% to 50% found just once. The sequencing input was peripheral blood. The receptor source for this set is an adult man with Graves' ophthalmopathy.

The genes are TRBV20-1 and TRBJ1-4; a possible D gene is TRBD1 (5 bases). The CDR3 extends over 16 amino acids. Germline V gene data show CDR1 as DFQATT and CDR2 as SNEGSKA (reference sequence). V lost 0 bases, J lost 2 bases, and 13 bases lay in between. CDR3 region: CSARDQLGLTNEKLFF. In nucleotides, the CDR3 is TGCAGTGCTAGAGATCAGTTGGGACTTACTAATGAAAAACTGTTTTTT.

Regarding this clonotype: A read error may explain this, as a much larger clone is one base away. The V call is TRBV25-1, the J call TRBJ2-2; 7 bases map to TRBD1. Germline V CDR1 and CDR2: MGHDK, SYGVNS. CDR3 length: 15 amino acids. The V gene end was trimmed by 5 bases and the J gene end by 0 bases; junction bases not matched to a gene: 3. This CDR3 is CASSFQGANTGELFF. CDR3 bases: TGTGCCAGCAGTTTCCAGGGGGCGAACACCGGGGAGCTGTTTTTT.

CDR3 in amino acids: CASSSFSGGNYEQYF. The CDR3 DNA is TGTGCCAGCAGTTCCTTTAGCGGGGGTAACTACGAGCAGTACTTC. This chain joins TRBV2 and TRBJ2-7; 9 bases line up with TRBD2. J gave up 3 bases and V 5 bases, and 8 bases lay outside the gene matches. The length of the CDR3 is 15 residues. Per germline, CDR1 SNHLY and CDR2 FYNNEI.

This clonotype was seen repeatedly, ten times or more. V is TRBV2 and J is TRBJ1-4; maybe TRBD1 (5 bases). V dropped 7 bases and J dropped 14 bases, with 17 bases sitting between them. There are 12 residues in the CDR3. Per the germline V gene, CDR1 is SNHLY and CDR2 is FYNNEI. CDR3: CASKRSGGGLFF. Written as DNA, the CDR3 is TGTGCCAGCAAAAGATCGGGGGGTGGTCTGTTTTTT.

In its sample, this clonotype was seen many times. This chain links TRBV10-3 with TRBJ2-2, with no clear D. V was shortened by 3 bases and J by 6 bases, with 8 bases between the two germline ends. Germline V gene data show CDR1 as ENHRY and CDR2 as SYGVKD. This CDR3 spans 13 amino acids. CDR3: CAISDRTAGELFF. DNA of the CDR3: TGTGCCATCAGTGACCGTACAGCCGGGGAGCTGTTTTTT.

The gene calls are TRBV9 and TRBJ2-7, with TRBD1 identical over 7 bases. The V and J ends lost 3 bases and 6 bases, in that order; junction bases with no gene match: 12. The CDR3 extends over 15 amino acids. CDR1 is SGDLS, CDR2 YYNGEE, per germline. The CDR3 sequence is CASSEGQQGHSEQYF. The CDR3 nucleotides read TGTGCCAGCAGCGAAGGACAACAGGGGCATTCCGAGCAGTACTTC.

This chain links TRBV4-2 with TRBJ2-5; 11 nucleotides match TRBD2. The germline CDR1 and CDR2 sequences are LGHNA and YNFKEQ. V was clipped by 3 bases and J by 4 bases; unmatched bases: 7. CDR3 length: 16 residues. CDR3 bases: TGTGCCAGCAGCCAGCTGACTAGCGGGGTGGGAGAGACCCAGTACTTC. This codes for CASSQLTSGVGETQYF.

This clonotype was observed many times. The chain recombines TRBV19 with TRBJ1-1; D unresolved. From germline, CDR1 is LNHDA and CDR2 SQIVND (reference sequence). The CDR3 runs to 14 residues. Trimming pared 5 bases from V and 0 bases from J, leaving 10 bases between. The CDR3, as DNA: TGTGCCAGTAGTCTAACCCGCATGAACACTGAAGCTTTCTTT. This sequence encodes CASSLTRMNTEAFF.

This clonotype was observed a handful of times. The chain links TRBV12-3 or TRBV12-4 to TRBJ2-2; D call uncertain. V lost 7 bases to trimming and J lost 0 bases, with 9 bases between them. This CDR3 region has 14 residues. In DNA, the CDR3 is TGTGCCAGCAAGACCACCGCGAACACCGGGGAGCTGTTTTTT. Translating gives CASKTTANTGELFF.

In this sample, this clonotype turned up many times. This sequence joins TRBV2 and TRBJ1-5, with a weak D call TRBD1 (6 bases). This CDR3 contains 16 residues. Germline assignment: CDR1 SNHLY and CDR2 FYNNEI. V was shortened by 6 bases and J by 1 base, with 16 bases between the two germline ends. The CDR3 DNA sequence: TGTGCCAGCAGCGGACAGTCGTTTTCCAGCAATCAGCCCCAGCATTTT. Protein product: CASSGQSFSSNQPQHF.